This T cell receptor beta chain was captured by sequencing in a study of T-cell memory formation after mild COVID-19. CDR1 and CDR2 (germline): SNHLY, FYNNEI. The CDR3 contains 15 residues. V shed 10 bases, J shed 3 bases, and the junction held 14 bases outside the gene matches. Findings of the study overall: CM and EM subsets held most contracting CD4+ clones; EMRA held CD8+ ones. While clones contracting from day 15 to 85 were balanced between CD4 and CD8, later expanders leaned CD4+.

Each CDR3 protein gets one entry after TCRdb re-called the 5' RACE reads with MiXCR. The sample carries 470,000 or so distinct CDR3 sequences, roughly 18% recorded once. This clonotype was counted between two and nine times. Antigen specificity is unknown. The clonotype comes from a man aged 18 to 35 who had mild COVID-19 (a few samples of this study predate the infection). Cell type and time point are not known. The source material was PBMCs or a T cell subset sorted from them (not recorded which). The chain recombines TRBV2 with TRBJ1-1; 7 positions match TRBD1. The CDR3 region has the DNA TGTGCCACCCCCCACCGGGGACAGATGTACACTGAAGCTTTCTTT. Its translation is CATPHRGQMYTEAFF. The whole variable domain, remainder taken from reference TRBV2 and TRBJ1-1, is EPEVTQTPSHQVTQMGQEVILRCVPISNHLYFYWYRQILGQKVEFLVSFYNNEISEKSEIFDDQFSVERPDGSNFTLKIRSTKLEDSAMYFCATPHRGQMYTEAFFGQGTRLTVV.